The rows below give T cell receptor beta chains drawn from one sample of a study of cytomegalovirus exposure and HLA in healthy donors. TCRdb's copy holds only in-frame clones and misses some; the assay was immunoSEQ multiplex PCR. This sample has about 120,000 clones; roughly nine tenths occur once, and the top ten carry about 1.1%. The source material was PBMCs. The receptors were gathered from a woman aged 18-29 years in good health and CMV-seronegative. Each CDR3 is given with its conserved first and last residue. A D gene is named only where the DNA matches it firmly. Expanded clones are given a class, and other clones once, few, many or no size at all.

>TRBV5-5|TRBJ2-7|-|-
CASSISGDRTYEQYF
TGTGCCAGCAGCATATCAGGCGACCGAACCTACGAGCAGTACTTC
>TRBV5-1|TRBJ2-7|-|-
CASRYGELTYEQYF
TGCGCCAGCAGGTATGGGGAGCTCACCTACGAGCAGTACTTC
>TRBV19|TRBJ1-3|-|-
CASTDWTGPRDTIYF
TGTGCCAGTACCGACTGGACGGGTCCCAGGGACACCATATATTTT
>TRBV9|TRBJ1-2|once|TRBD1
CASSLGTGKINYGYTF
TGTGCCAGCAGCCTCGGGACAGGGAAGATTAACTATGGCTACACCTTC
>TRBV5-1|TRBJ2-5|-|TRBD1
CASSLGQGSSLQETQYF
TGCGCCAGCAGCTTGGGACAGGGTAGTTCGCTCCAAGAGACCCAGTACTTC
>TRBV13|TRBJ1-1|-|TRBD1
CASSASTGGTEAFF
TGTGCCAGCAGCGCTAGTACAGGGGGCACTGAAGCTTTCTTT
>TRBV15|TRBJ2-3|-|TRBD2
CATSRTSGPGDTQYF
TGTGCCACCAGCAGGACTAGCGGACCAGGGGATACGCAGTATTTT
>TRBV2|TRBJ2-1|-|-
CASSVGLNEQFF
TGTGCCAGCAGTGTGGGGCTCAATGAGCAGTTCTTC
>TRBV6-1|TRBJ1-3|-|-
CASTGGGLSGNTIYF
TGTGCCAGCACTGGAGGTGGGCTCTCTGGAAACACCATATATTTT
>TRBV5-6|TRBJ2-3|-|TRBD2
CASSLISGGRDTQYF
TGTGCCAGCAGCTTAATTAGCGGGGGGCGGGATACGCAGTATTTT
>TRBV15|TRBJ2-6|-|TRBD1
CATSRGRAGGLLGANVLTF
TGTGCCACCAGCAGAGGCAGGGCAGGGGGCCTCCTTGGGGCCAACGTCCTGACTTTC
>TRBV30|TRBJ1-1|-|-
CAWSPGGIRAFF
TGTGCCTGGAGCCCTGGGGGGATTAGGGCTTTCTTT
>TRBV10-2|TRBJ2-3|few|-
CASSGVETDTQYF
TGCGCCAGCAGTGGTGTAGAAACAGATACGCAGTATTTT
>TRBV2|TRBJ2-3|-|TRBD1
CASRKDRGQSTDTQYF
TGTGCCAGCAGAAAAGACAGGGGGCAGAGCACAGATACGCAGTATTTT
>TRBV25-1|TRBJ2-1|-|-
CASTEGGEQFF
TGTGCCAGCACCGAGGGCGGTGAGCAGTTCTTC
>TRBV18|TRBJ2-6|-|-
CASSPRTEGSSGANVLTF
TGTGCCAGCTCACCCCGGACAGAGGGGTCGTCCGGGGCCAACGTCCTGACTTTC
>TRBV7-9|TRBJ1-1|-|-
CASSLSTAGERAEAFF
TGTGCCAGCAGCTTGTCAACGGCGGGGGAACGAGCTGAAGCTTTCTTT
>TRBV18|TRBJ1-3|-|TRBD1
CASSPLGQGASGNTIYF
TGTGCCAGCTCACCACTCGGACAGGGAGCCTCTGGAAACACCATATATTTT
>TRBV29-1|TRBJ1-1|-|-
CSARRVREFEAFF
TGCAGCGCTCGACGAGTCAGGGAATTTGAAGCTTTCTTT
>TRBV7-2|TRBJ2-1|-|TRBD2
CASSPSGRRDNEQFF
TGTGCCAGCAGTCCGAGCGGGAGACGCGACAATGAGCAGTTCTTC
>TRBV5-1|TRBJ2-3|-|TRBD1
CASSGGQGGTDTQYF
TGCGCCAGCAGCGGGGGACAGGGGGGCACAGATACGCAGTATTTT
>TRBV7-8|TRBJ2-7|-|TRBD2
CASSLVVAGGSGRDEQYF
TGTGCCAGCAGCTTAGTTGTAGCGGGGGGTAGCGGGAGGGACGAGCAGTACTTC
>TRBV4-2|TRBJ2-3|-|-
CASSRDADLVDTDTQYF
TGTGCCAGCAGCCGAGACGCGGATTTAGTGGACACAGATACGCAGTATTTT
>TRBV27|TRBJ2-7|-|-
CASSPRQGGRYEQYF
TGTGCCAGCAGTCCTCGACAGGGAGGTCGCTACGAGCAGTACTTC
>TRBV5-1|TRBJ2-1|-|TRBD2
CASTRAGLALSSYNEQFF
TGCGCCAGCACCCGTGCAGGACTAGCATTGAGCTCCTACAATGAGCAGTTCTTC
>TRBV4-3|TRBJ1-5|-|-
CARPTDRRSQPQHF
TGCGCCAGACCGACAGACAGAAGGTCTCAGCCCCAGCATTTT